The next 28 T cell receptor beta chains were all read from a single sample in a study of blood T cell repertoires in COVID-19. The protocol was immunoSEQ multiplex PCR, while the TCRdb copy is restricted to in-frame clones and leaves out a portion. The sample has under 200,000 clones, over 80% seen once. Sequenced sample: peripheral blood. The origin of the receptors is a woman aged 60-75 years with acute or convalescent COVID-19.

In its sample, this clone was seen a few times. The gene calls are TRBV27 and TRBJ1-6; D possibly corresponds to TRBD1 (6 bases). Deletions cut 2 bases from V and 9 bases from J, with 14 bases between. Germline CDR1 MNHEY, CDR2 SMNVEV (reference sequence). The CDR3 extends over 15 amino acids. CDR3 DNA sequence: TGTGCCAGCAGTTTACACAGGGAAACTGGTTCACCCCTCCACTTT. Protein sequence: CASSLHRETGSPLHF.

The V call is TRBV5-1, the J call TRBJ2-1, with TRBD2 identical over 9 bases. CDR3 size: 15 residues. CDR1 is SGHRS, CDR2 YFSETQ, per germline. The V and J ends lost 0 bases and 6 bases, in that order; junction bases with no gene match: 4. The CDR3 reads CASSLGVSGGNEQFF. CDR3 coding DNA: TGCGCCAGCAGCTTGGGAGTTAGCGGGGGCAATGAGCAGTTCTTC.

The chain couples TRBV3-1 (or the pseudogene TRBV3-2) to TRBJ1-3, with D perhaps matching TRBD1 (6 bases). Germline CDR1 reads LGHDT; CDR2 reads YNNKEL (reference sequence). Between the trimmed V and J ends, which lost 0 bases and 5 bases, there was a span of 11 bases. This CDR3 comprises 15 residues. The CDR3 sequence: CASSQERQGRNTIYF. Here the CDR3 DNA reads TGTGCCAGCAGCCAAGAGAGGCAGGGGAGAAACACCATATATTTT.

The gene calls are TRBV9 and TRBJ1-2; unclear D gene. Trimming removed 4 bases at V and 4 bases at J, with 17 bases between. CDR1 and CDR2 (germline): SGDLS, YYNGEE. This CDR3 region has 15 residues. CDR3 sequence reads: CASSPEAGYGYGYTF. DNA for the CDR3: TGTGCCAGCAGCCCCGAGGCTGGGTACGGCTATGGCTACACCTTC.

The CDR3 DNA sequence: TGTGCCAGCAGACTGACAGGGGTGAGCAATCAGCCCCAGCATTTT. Amino acid sequence: CASRLTGVSNQPQHF. V gene TRBV7-2 combines with J gene TRBJ1-5, with TRBD1 matching 8 bases. Germline V lookup: CDR1 SGHTA, CDR2 FQGNSA. This CDR3 comprises 15 residues. With V trimmed by 6 bases and J by 1 base, 5 bases remained unmatched. The full variable domain, in which reference TRBV7-2 and TRBJ1-5 provide the parts outside the CDR3, is GAGVSQSPSNKVTEKGKDVELRCDPISGHTALYWYRQSLGQGLEFLIYFQGNSAPDKSGLPSDRFSAERTGGSVSTLTIQRTQQEDSAVYLCASRLTGVSNQPQHFGDGTRLSIL.

The rearrangement joins TRBV4-2 to TRBJ1-4; tentative D call: TRBD1 (6 bases). With 9 bases removed from V and 5 bases from J, the gap between germline ends came to 16 bases. The CDR3 is made up of 14 amino acids. Germline CDR1 and CDR2: LGHNA and YNFKEQ. CDR3: CASSSGTPNEKLFF. The CDR3 DNA reads as TGTGCCAGTTCATCGGGGACACCCAATGAAAAACTGTTTTTT.

The chain has TRBV6-6 and TRBJ2-1, with 9 bases lining up with TRBD2. From germline, CDR1 is MNHNY and CDR2 SVGAGI (reference sequence). This CDR3 has 14 amino acids. V lost 8 bases to trimming and J lost 9 bases; unmatched junction nucleotides: 11. The CDR3 region is CASRDGGGAREQFF. The CDR3 DNA is TGTGCCAGCCGCGACGGCGGGGGGGCACGTGAGCAGTTCTTC.

The chain couples TRBV28 to TRBJ1-4; possible D gene TRBD1, 5 bases. From germline, CDR1 is MDHEN and CDR2 SYDVKM. The CDR3 contains 14 residues. The V end was cut by 1 base, the J end by 17 bases, with 20 bases between. The CDR3 coding sequence is TGTGCCAGCAGTTTATATGGGCCGACAAAGACAGTATTTTTT. It translates to CASSLYGPTKTVFF.

The genes are TRBV7-3 and TRBJ2-5, with TRBD1 matching over 7 bases. The CDR3 runs to 15 residues. V lost 1 base and J lost 3; bases outside the gene matches: 5. In germline, CDR1 is SGHTA, CDR2 FQGTGA. The CDR3 sequence: CASSLSPGTEETQYF. The CDR3 nucleotides are TGTGCCAGCAGCTTAAGCCCCGGGACAGAAGAGACCCAGTACTTC.

Only one count was recorded for this clone. The rearrangement joins TRBV5-4 to TRBJ1-5, with TRBD1 as a possible D gene (5 bases). The CDR3 has 17 amino acids. Deletions cut 3 bases from V and 6 bases from J, with 22 bases between. Germline CDR1 SGHNT, CDR2 YYREEE (reference sequence). In DNA, the CDR3 is TGTGCCAGCAGCTGCACCGGGGGGGGTAAGGCGGGTCAGCCCCAGCATTTT. As protein: CASSCTGGGKAGQPQHF.

This clone occurred once. V gene TRBV14 combines with J gene TRBJ2-5; D might be TRBD1 (5 bases). The CDR3 loop spans 14 amino acids. V lost 6 bases and J 7 bases, leaving 18 bases between the germline ends. CDR1 is SGHDN and CDR2 is FVKESK in the germline V gene. CDR3 protein: CASSFDSLVRTQYF. The CDR3 nucleotides are TGTGCCAGCAGTTTCGACAGCCTTGTTAGGACCCAGTACTTC.

CDR3 region: CASSWGSGGGNEKLFF. In DNA, the CDR3 is TGTGCCAGCAGCTGGGGAAGCGGGGGCGGTAATGAAAAACTGTTTTTT. The chain uses TRBV7-2 and TRBJ1-4; a possible D gene is TRBD1 (6 bases). From germline, CDR1 is SGHTA and CDR2 FQGNSA. V was shortened by 4 bases and J by 4 bases, with 16 bases between the two germline ends. The CDR3 has 16 amino acids.

CDR3 DNA: TGTGCCAGCAGCCATCGACAGGGGGCTGGAAACACTGAAGCTTTCTTT. Its translation is CASSHRQGAGNTEAFF. The chain joins TRBV11-2 to TRBJ1-1; 10 bases align to TRBD1. The CDR3 has 16 residues. Trimming cost V 5 bases and J 2 bases; bases outside gene matches: 8. CDR1 and CDR2 (germline): SGHAT, FQNNGV.

V gene TRBV4-1 combines with J gene TRBJ2-2; 8 nucleotides line up with TRBD2. V shed 2 bases and J 5 bases; nucleotides not matched to a gene: 13. The V gene's germline CDR1 is MGHRA and CDR2 YSYEKL. There are 18 residues in the CDR3. CDR3 residues: CASSQSPRLAGRTGELFF. In nucleotides, the CDR3 is TGCGCCAGCAGCCAAAGCCCCAGGCTAGCGGGCCGAACCGGGGAGCTGTTTTTT.

The chain recombines TRBV4-1 with TRBJ2-3; TRBD2 is a possible D gene (5 bases). Trimming removed 3 bases at V and 2 bases at J, with 18 bases between. Germline CDR1 reads MGHRA; CDR2 reads YSYEKL. The CDR3 has 17 residues. This chain's CDR3 is CASSQVKTIPFTDTQYF. The CDR3 coding sequence is TGCGCCAGCAGCCAGGTTAAGACTATCCCCTTCACAGATACGCAGTATTTT.

This chain links TRBV14 with TRBJ2-7, with 12 bases that match TRBD2. Looked up from germline, CDR1 is SGHDN and CDR2 is FVKESK. The V segment lost 4 bases and the J segment 2 bases; nucleotides outside the gene matches: 6. There are 16 residues in the CDR3. CDR3 in amino acids: CASSLRTSGDTYEQYF. The DNA for the CDR3 is TGTGCCAGCAGCCTTAGGACTAGCGGGGATACCTACGAGCAGTACTTC.

This chain links TRBV3-1 (or the pseudogene TRBV3-2) with TRBJ2-5, with D possibly matching TRBD1 (6 bases). The CDR3 consists of 15 residues. V was cut by 5 bases and J by 4 bases, with 17 bases left in between. The germline gives CDR1 LGHDT, CDR2 YNNKEL (reference sequence). CDR3 sequence: CASSDPRGAGETQYF. Here the CDR3 DNA reads TGTGCCAGCAGCGATCCCAGGGGCGCGGGAGAGACCCAGTACTTC.

The chain has TRBV5-1 and TRBJ1-5, with D possibly matching TRBD1 (6 bases). CDR1 SGHRS and CDR2 YFSETQ come from the germline V gene. This CDR3 is built from 14 residues. Trimming removed 4 bases from V and 3 bases from J, with 11 bases in between. CDR3 residues: CASSQDSPNQPQHF. For the CDR3, the DNA is TGCGCCAGCAGCCAGGACAGTCCCAATCAGCCCCAGCATTTT.

This clone was detected once. The chain recombines TRBV24-1 with TRBJ1-1; TRBD1 aligns across 10 bases. This CDR3 is built from 24 residues. With V trimmed by 0 bases and J by 3 bases, 27 bases remained unmatched. Looked up from germline, CDR1 is KGHDR and CDR2 is SFDVKD. The CDR3: CATSDLRSTTPEASDRGPDTEAFF. DNA for the CDR3: TGTGCCACCAGTGATTTGCGATCAACAACCCCGGAGGCTTCCGACAGGGGGCCTGACACTGAAGCTTTCTTT.

This clone was counted a few times. This chain joins TRBV10-1 and TRBJ2-7, with D hard to call. This CDR3 is 14 amino acids long. V shed 3 bases and J shed 8 bases, with 17 bases lying between them. Germline CDR1 reads WNHNN; CDR2 reads SYGVQD (reference sequence). The CDR3 spells CASSDYGRGVQQYF. The CDR3 bases are TGCGCCAGCAGTGATTACGGAAGAGGAGTCCAGCAGTACTTC.

CDR3 DNA sequence: TGTGCCAAACCCTGCGGGAGCTCCTACGAGCAGTACTTC. It specifies CAKPCGSSYEQYF. The chain has TRBV12-3 or TRBV12-4 and TRBJ2-7; TRBD2 agrees at 7 bases. CDR3 length: 13 amino acids. The V segment lost 10 bases and the J segment 0 bases; nucleotides outside the gene matches: 6.

This sequence joins TRBV19 and TRBJ1-6; 7 bases match TRBD1. V gave up 4 bases and J gave up 7 bases; unmatched junction bases: 4. CDR1 and CDR2 from the germline V gene are LNHDA and SQIVND (reference sequence). The CDR3 consists of 14 residues. The CDR3 spells CASSTQGKNSPLHF. The CDR3 DNA is TGTGCCAGTAGTACACAGGGGAAAAATTCACCCCTCCACTTT.

The rearrangement uses TRBV2 and TRBJ1-2; 7 bases fit TRBD1. The CDR3 has 12 residues. With V trimmed by 5 bases and J by 5 bases, 2 bases remained unmatched. Germline CDR1 reads SNHLY; CDR2 reads FYNNEI. This CDR3 is CASSQGGYGYTF. CDR3 in DNA: TGTGCCAGCAGTCAGGGGGGTTATGGCTACACCTTC.

The chain combines TRBV5-4 with TRBJ2-5, with D perhaps TRBD2 (5 bases). The length of the CDR3 is 14 residues. V was shortened by 3 bases and J by 2 bases, with 11 bases between the two germline ends. The V gene's germline CDR1 is SGHNT and CDR2 YYREEE (reference sequence). CDR3 nucleotide sequence: TGTGCCAGCAGCTCATTCCGGACTCAAGAGACCCAGTACTTC. Protein: CASSSFRTQETQYF. Based on the CDR3 plus reference TRBV5-4 and TRBJ2-5, the full variable domain is ETGVTQSPTHLIKTRGQQVTLRCSSQSGHNTVSWYQQALGQGPQFIFQYYREEENGRGNFPPRFSGLQFPNYSSELNVNALELDDSALYLCASSSFRTQETQYFGPGTRLLVL.

V gene TRBV21-1 combines with J gene TRBJ2-7; the table's D gene call, TRBD1, was not cross checked with the DNA. TRBV21-1 is listed as a pseudogene. The CDR3 sequence is 19 residues long. CDR3 amino acids: CASSCRGTGRSSCIYEQYF. CDR3 sequence (DNA): TGTGCCAGCAGCTGCCGGGGGACAGGGCGATCTAGTTGTATCTACGAGCAGTACTTC.

This clone was detected a few times. The chain uses TRBV7-2 and TRBJ1-5; D not resolved. CDR3 size: 13 residues. The V end lost 5 bases, the J end lost 0 bases, and 5 bases lay between the germline ends. From germline, CDR1 is SGHTA and CDR2 FQGNSA. The CDR3 DNA follows: TGTGCCAGCAGCCAGGATAGCAATCAGCCCCAGCATTTT. It translates to CASSQDSNQPQHF.

The CDR3 bases are TGTGCCAGCAGCACCCGACTTGCGAGCTCTGGGGCCAACGTCCTGACTTTC. It codes for CASSTRLASSGANVLTF. The chain employs TRBV9 and TRBJ2-6, with D unresolved. Trimming left V 4 bases short and J 0 bases short, with 14 bases between. The CDR3 has 17 amino acids. Germline values: CDR1 SGDLS, CDR2 YYNGEE. Based on the CDR3 plus reference TRBV9 and TRBJ2-6, the full variable domain is DSGVTQTPKHLITATGQRVTLRCSPRSGDLSVYWYQQSLDQGLQFLIQYYNGEERAKGNILERFSAQQFPDLHSELNLSSLELGDSALYFCASSTRLASSGANVLTFGAGSRLTVL.

The V and J genes are TRBV6-5 and TRBJ1-6, with 8 bases identical to TRBD1. The CDR3 runs 15 residues. CDR1 is MNHEY and CDR2 is SVGAGI in the germline V gene. J gave up 7 bases and V 5 bases, and 7 bases lay outside the gene matches. DNA for the CDR3: TGTGCCAGCAGTCGGACAGGGTTACAAAATTCACCCCTCCACTTT. This encodes CASSRTGLQNSPLHF.